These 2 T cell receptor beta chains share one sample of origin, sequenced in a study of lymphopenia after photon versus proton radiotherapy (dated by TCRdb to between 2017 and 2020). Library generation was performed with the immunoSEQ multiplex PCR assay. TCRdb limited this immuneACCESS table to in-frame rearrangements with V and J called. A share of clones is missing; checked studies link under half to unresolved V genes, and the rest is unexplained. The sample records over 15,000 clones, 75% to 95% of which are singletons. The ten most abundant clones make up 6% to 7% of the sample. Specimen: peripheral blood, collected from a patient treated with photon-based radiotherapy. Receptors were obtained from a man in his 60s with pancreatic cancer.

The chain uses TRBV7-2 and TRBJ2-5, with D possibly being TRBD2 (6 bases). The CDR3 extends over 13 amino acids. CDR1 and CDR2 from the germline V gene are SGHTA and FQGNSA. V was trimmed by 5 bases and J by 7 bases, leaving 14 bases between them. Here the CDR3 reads CASSIQTRGTQYF. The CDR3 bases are TGTGCCAGCAGCATCCAGACTAGAGGGACCCAGTACTTC.

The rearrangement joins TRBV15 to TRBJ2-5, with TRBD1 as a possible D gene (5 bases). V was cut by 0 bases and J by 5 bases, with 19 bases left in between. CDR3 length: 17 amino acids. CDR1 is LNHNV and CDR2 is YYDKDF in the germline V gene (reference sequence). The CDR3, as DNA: TGTGCCACCAGCAGAGATATGGGGCCTGGCCCGGGTGAGACCCAGTACTTC. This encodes CATSRDMGPGPGETQYF.